The 28 T cell receptor beta chains below come from one sample, sequenced in a study of beta chain features in type 1 diabetes. Notes on the study in general: In every one of the four CD4+ subsets, TCRB CDR3s were moderately but significantly shorter in Type 1 diabetes patients.

Expressed TCRB transcripts got sequenced, as all isolated RNA was reverse transcribed. The repertoire was sequenced with immunoSEQ multiplex PCR; TCRdb's copy has only in-frame clones and lacks some. The table has 500,000 to 850,000 clones, around an eighth seen once; the top ten hold 0.035% to 0.04%. Antigen specificity for these receptors is unknown. Sequencing was done on a sample of naive CD4+ T cells from blood. The receptors stem from a man between 18 and 35 years old with type 1 diabetes.

This chain joins TRBV7-2 and TRBJ2-7, with a weak D call TRBD2 (7 bases). V was shortened by 5 bases and J by 5 bases, with 16 bases between the two germline ends. Germline values: CDR1 SGHTA, CDR2 FQGNSA. This CDR3 spans 14 amino acids. This CDR3 reads CASSQGRGPHEQYF. The CDR3 nucleotides are TGTGCCAGCAGCCAAGGGCGGGGGCCCCACGAGCAGTACTTC. The entire variable domain, with the rest obtained from reference TRBV7-2 and TRBJ2-7, is as follows: GAGVSQSPSNKVTEKGKDVELRCDPISGHTALYWYRQSLGQGLEFLIYFQGNSAPDKSGLPSDRFSAERTGGSVSTLTIQRTQQEDSAVYLCASSQGRGPHEQYFGPGTRLTVT.

V usage is TRBV7-8 and J usage is TRBJ2-5, with TRBD2 matching over 11 bases. This CDR3 has 16 amino acids. With V trimmed by 3 bases and J by 4 bases, 7 bases remained unmatched. CDR1 is SGHVS and CDR2 is FQNEAQ in the germline V gene. CDR3 sequence (DNA): TGTGCCAGCAGCTTTCCTAGCGGGGGGCTCGGAGAGACCCAGTACTTC. Its protein product is CASSFPSGGLGETQYF.

The chain uses TRBV2 and TRBJ2-2, with a tentative D call TRBD2 (6 bases). The CDR3 totals 14 residues. Germline V gene data show CDR1 as SNHLY and CDR2 as FYNNEI. Trimming took 6 bases from V and 4 from J, leaving 12 bases between them. This chain's CDR3 is CASSQTRPTGELFF. CDR3 nucleotide sequence: TGTGCCAGCAGCCAGACTAGACCCACCGGGGAGCTGTTTTTT.

In this sample, this clone turned up a few times. The CDR3 spells CASSPKRETSYEQYF. In nucleotides, the CDR3 is TGTGCCAGCAGTCCTAAGCGGGAAACATCCTACGAGCAGTACTTC. The V gene is TRBV6-6, the J gene TRBJ2-7, with 7 bases fitting TRBD2. The CDR3 runs to 15 residues. CDR1 is MNHNY, CDR2 SVGAGI, per germline (reference sequence). Unmatched junction bases numbered 8, after V lost 5 bases and J lost 1 base.

The rearrangement uses TRBV4-1 and TRBJ2-1; the match to TRBD2 covers 11 bases. This CDR3 is 19 amino acids long. After removal of 0 bases from V and 5 bases from J, the junction contained 12 bases not matched to a gene. Per germline, CDR1 MGHRA and CDR2 YSYEKL. The CDR3 is CASSQEGGLAAPYDNEQFF. The CDR3 DNA reads TGCGCCAGCAGCCAAGAGGGGGGACTAGCGGCCCCCTATGACAATGAGCAGTTCTTC.

This clone was counted only a few times. This chain links TRBV5-1 with TRBJ2-1; possible D gene TRBD1, 6 bases. Germline values: CDR1 SGHRS, CDR2 YFSETQ. The V end lost 1 base, the J end lost 9 bases, and 17 bases lay between the germline ends. The CDR3 is 15 residues long. This CDR3 reads CASSLFSTGRSEQFF. The DNA of the CDR3 is TGCGCCAGCAGCTTGTTCTCTACAGGGCGGTCTGAGCAGTTCTTC.

On this clone itself: The sample carries other DNA sequences with the same CDR3. The J gene is TRBJ2-7, the V gene TRBV6-5, with D hard to call. Germline lookup yields CDR1 MNHEY and CDR2 SVGAGI. Between the trimmed V and J ends, which lost 2 bases and 1 base, there was a span of 9 bases. There are 14 residues in the CDR3. In DNA form, the CDR3 reads TGTGCCAGCAGTTACGGTCAGGCTTCCTACGAGCAGTACTTC. Amino acids: CASSYGQASYEQYF.

This clone has a handful of counts. The CDR3 spells CASSGGQETQYF. For the CDR3, the DNA is TGTGCCAGCAGTGGGGGACAGGAGACCCAGTACTTC. This rearrangement joins TRBV6-1 to TRBJ2-5; the match to TRBD1 covers 7 bases. The CDR3 is made up of 12 amino acids. The J segment lost 5 bases and the V segment lost 4 bases, leaving 1 base of the junction unmatched. Per germline, CDR1 MNHNS and CDR2 SASEGT.

This clone showed up just a few times. CDR3 region: CASSSQGGGETQYF. For the CDR3, the DNA is TGTGCCAGCAGTTCCCAGGGAGGAGGAGAGACCCAGTACTTC. The J gene is TRBJ2-5, the V gene TRBV2; a possible D gene is TRBD2 (6 bases). The CDR3 is 14 residues long. Trimming took off 5 bases at V and 4 bases at J, with 14 bases between the two ends. Per germline, CDR1 SNHLY and CDR2 FYNNEI.

The chain joins TRBV9 to TRBJ2-3, with TRBD2 matching 9 bases. The J segment lost 4 bases and the V segment lost 2 bases, leaving 5 bases of the junction unmatched. Germline lookup yields CDR1 SGDLS and CDR2 YYNGEE. This CDR3 is 15 amino acids long. CDR3 in amino acids: CASSVGLAGSDTQYF. CDR3 nucleotide sequence: TGTGCCAGCAGCGTGGGGCTAGCGGGGTCAGATACGCAGTATTTT.

This clone was counted between two and nine times. The chain carries TRBV7-9 and TRBJ2-7, with D uncertain. CDR1 SEHNR and CDR2 FQNEAQ come from the germline V gene (reference sequence). CDR3 length: 14 amino acids. Trimming took off 1 base at V and 3 bases at J, with 10 bases between the two ends. CDR3 in amino acids: CASSLVQQDYEQYF. In nucleotides, the CDR3 is TGTGCCAGCAGCTTAGTACAGCAGGACTACGAGCAGTACTTC.

V gene TRBV9 combines with J gene TRBJ2-4; the D call may be TRBD1 or TRBD2 (5 bases each). Germline V gene sequence: CDR1 SGDLS, CDR2 YYNGEE. V was clipped by 4 bases and J by 6 bases, with 14 bases between them. This CDR3 is built from 14 residues. The DNA of the CDR3 is TGTGCCAGCAGCCCACCGGGGCCACTAAACATTCAGTACTTC. Translating gives CASSPPGPLNIQYF.

This clone occurred a few times. The rearrangement links TRBV7-9 to TRBJ2-7, with no clear D. Germline V gene lookup returns CDR1 SEHNR and CDR2 FQNEAQ (reference sequence). The CDR3 spans 16 residues. V shed 5 bases and J shed 4 bases, with 21 bases lying between them. The CDR3 sequence: CASSRLDGVDGYEQYF. The CDR3 nucleotides are TGTGCCAGCAGCCGCCTCGATGGGGTTGACGGATACGAGCAGTACTTC. Supplemented by reference TRBV7-9 and TRBJ2-7, the full variable domain reads DTGVSQNPRHKITKRGQNVTFRCDPISEHNRLYWYRQTLGQGPEFLTYFQNEAQLEKSRLLSDRFSAERPKGSFSTLEIQRTEQGDSAMYLCASSRLDGVDGYEQYFGPGTRLTVT.

Regarding this clone: This sample also contains other DNA sequences that code for the same CDR3. The rearrangement links TRBV18 to TRBJ1-5, with D unresolved. Between the trimmed V and J ends, which lost 2 bases and 1 base, there was a span of 3 bases. Germline V gene lookup returns CDR1 KGHSH and CDR2 LQKENI. The CDR3 runs 13 residues. The chain's CDR3 is CASSPGSNQPQHF. The CDR3 DNA is TGTGCCAGCTCACCAGGCAGCAATCAGCCCCAGCATTTT.

The chain recombines TRBV29-1 with TRBJ2-7, with unresolved D. Germline CDR1 SQVTM, CDR2 ANQGSEA. This CDR3 comprises 11 residues. V was cut by 3 bases and J by 3 bases, with 6 bases left in between. The CDR3 DNA is TGCAGCGTTGACGCTGGCTACGAGCAGTACTTC. Its translation is CSVDAGYEQYF.

V gene TRBV11-2 combines with J gene TRBJ2-1; TRBD2 is a possible D gene (5 bases). CDR3 length: 14 amino acids. Trimming cost V 5 bases and J 8 bases, with 16 bases left between them. Germline CDR1 is SGHAT and CDR2 is FQNNGV. CDR3 nucleotides: TGTGCCAGCAGCCTGGAGGAGTTCGGCGATGAGCAGTTCTTC. Amino acids: CASSLEEFGDEQFF.

J is TRBJ2-2 and V is TRBV7-9; 10 bases line up with TRBD2. CDR1 and CDR2 (germline): SEHNR, FQNEAQ (reference sequence). The ends lost 2 bases at V and 6 bases at J; junction bases unmatched: 3. The CDR3 contains 15 residues. CDR3 sequence: CASSLPSGRSGELFF. The CDR3 DNA reads as TGTGCCAGCAGCTTACCTAGCGGGAGATCCGGGGAGCTGTTTTTT.

This clone turned up a few times. The V call is TRBV18, the J call TRBJ2-1; perhaps TRBD2 as D (6 bases). V gave up 4 bases and J gave up 10 bases, with 11 bases separating them. Germline CDR1 and CDR2: KGHSH and LQKENI. This CDR3 comprises 12 residues. CDR3 nucleotides: TGTGCCAGCTCACTAAGGGGAGGCGAGCAGTTCTTC. Protein: CASSLRGGEQFF. Full variable domain (missing parts from reference TRBV18 and TRBJ2-1): NAGVMQNPRHLVRRRGQEARLRCSPMKGHSHVYWYRQLPEEGLKFMVYLQKENIIDESGMPKERFSAEFPKEGPSILRIQQVVRGDSAAYFCASSLRGGEQFFGPGTRLTVL.

V and J are TRBV4-3 and TRBJ1-6; no clear D. This CDR3 contains 15 residues. Germline V lookup: CDR1 LGHNA, CDR2 YSLEER. V lost 6 bases and J 8 bases, leaving 17 bases between the germline ends. The CDR3 reads CASRFNDLMDSPLHF. CDR3 coding DNA: TGCGCCAGCAGGTTTAATGACTTAATGGATTCACCCCTCCACTTT.

The chain combines TRBV5-1 with TRBJ2-3; D not certain. Trimming removed 0 bases at V and 6 bases at J, with 11 bases between. The CDR3 has 14 amino acids. The germline CDR1 and CDR2 sequences are SGHRS and YFSETQ. CDR3 residues: CASSLETPTDTQYF. CDR3 DNA sequence: TGCGCCAGCAGCTTGGAGACTCCCACGGATACGCAGTATTTT.

The table lists this clone with a few counts. The genes are TRBV28 and TRBJ2-7, with no clear D. The CDR3 contains 12 residues. Germline CDR1 MDHEN, CDR2 SYDVKM. V dropped 6 bases and J dropped 5 bases, with 11 bases sitting between them. The CDR3 sequence: CASSPRPNEQYF. The CDR3 coding sequence is TGTGCCAGCAGCCCCCGCCCCAACGAGCAGTACTTC.

Only a few counts were recorded for this clone. V is TRBV7-9 and J is TRBJ2-5, with D possibly called TRBD1 or TRBD2 (5 bases each). V lost 4 bases, J lost 1 base, and 13 bases lay in between. This CDR3 has 15 amino acids. Per germline, CDR1 SEHNR and CDR2 FQNEAQ (reference sequence). The CDR3 sequence is CASSYLRDLQETQYF. DNA for the CDR3: TGTGCCAGCAGCTACCTCCGGGACCTCCAAGAGACCCAGTACTTC.

The V gene is TRBV5-1, the J gene TRBJ2-1; 8 bases fit TRBD2. The CDR3 has 16 amino acids. The V segment lost 3 bases and the J segment 3 bases; nucleotides outside the gene matches: 8. The germline CDR1 and CDR2 sequences are SGHRS and YFSETQ. As DNA, the CDR3 is TGCGCCAGCAGCTCGTCTAGCGGGTCTCTCTACAATGAGCAGTTCTTC. It yields the protein CASSSSSGSLYNEQFF.

The V call is TRBV5-4, the J call TRBJ1-2; D perhaps matches TRBD1 (6 bases). Trimming left V 1 base short and J 6 bases short, with 10 bases between. CDR3 length: 13 amino acids. Germline V lookup: CDR1 SGHNT, CDR2 YYREEE (reference sequence). The DNA for the CDR3 is TGTGCCAGCAGCTTGACAGGGTTGGATGGCTACACCTTC. It encodes CASSLTGLDGYTF.

A few counts support this clone. Written as DNA, the CDR3 is TGTGCCAGCAGCTTCCCTCCGGGCGAGCAGTACTTC. This translates into CASSFPPGEQYF. The rearrangement links TRBV11-2 to TRBJ2-7, with no clear D. CDR1 is SGHAT, CDR2 FQNNGV, per germline. The CDR3 loop spans 12 amino acids. The V end lost 3 bases, the J end lost 6 bases, and 9 bases lay between the germline ends. Using reference TRBV11-2 and TRBJ2-7 for the parts outside the CDR3, the full variable domain is EAGVAQSPRYKIIEKRQSVAFWCNPISGHATLYWYQQILGQGPKLLIQFQNNGVVDDSQLPKDRFSAERLKGVDSTLKIQPAKLEDSAVYLCASSFPPGEQYFGPGTRLTVT.

CDR3 residues: CSVRSVSYEQYF. Here the CDR3 DNA reads TGCAGCGTTAGGAGCGTTTCCTACGAGCAGTACTTC. V gene TRBV29-1 combines with J gene TRBJ2-7; no reliable D call. This CDR3 is 12 amino acids long. Germline assignment: CDR1 SQVTM and CDR2 ANQGSEA. V was shortened by 5 bases and J by 1 base, with 9 bases between the two germline ends.

There are a few counts of this clone. The rearrangement joins TRBV5-4 to TRBJ2-3; 8 bases are a match to TRBD1. The V gene end was trimmed by 3 bases and the J gene end by 5 bases; junction bases not matched to a gene: 5. There are 14 residues in the CDR3. The germline V gene has CDR1 SGHNT and CDR2 YYREEE (reference sequence). The chain's CDR3 is CASSSTGGRDTQYF. CDR3 in DNA: TGTGCCAGCAGCTCTACAGGGGGTAGAGATACGCAGTATTTT.

The chain recombines TRBV21-1 with TRBJ2-1; the table assigns TRBD2, which was not confirmed against the DNA. TRBV21-1 has pseudogene status. The CDR3 spans 14 residues. The CDR3 loop is CASRRLPSYNEQFF. CDR3 bases: TGTGCCAGCAGGAGACTACCCTCCTACAATGAGCAGTTCTTC.